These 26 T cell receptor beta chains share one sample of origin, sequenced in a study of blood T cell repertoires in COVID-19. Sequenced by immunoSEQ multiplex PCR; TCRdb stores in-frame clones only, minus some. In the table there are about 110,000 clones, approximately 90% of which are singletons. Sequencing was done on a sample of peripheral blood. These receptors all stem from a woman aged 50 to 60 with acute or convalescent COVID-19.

CDR3 region: CASSLTSGGDEAFF. DNA for the CDR3: TGTGCCAGCAGCCTCACATCAGGGGGTGATGAAGCTTTCTTT. The chain links TRBV3-1 (or the pseudogene TRBV3-2) to TRBJ1-1; 7 nucleotides align to TRBD1. The CDR3 is made up of 14 amino acids. Looked up from germline, CDR1 is LGHDT and CDR2 is YNNKEL (reference sequence). With V trimmed by 4 bases and J by 7 bases, 9 bases remained unmatched.

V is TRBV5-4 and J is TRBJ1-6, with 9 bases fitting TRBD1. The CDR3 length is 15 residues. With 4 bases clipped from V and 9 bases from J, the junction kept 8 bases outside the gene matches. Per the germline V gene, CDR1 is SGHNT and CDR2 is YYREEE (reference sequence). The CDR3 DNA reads TGTGCCAGCAGCCAATCGACAGGGGGACGTTCACCCCTCCACTTT. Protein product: CASSQSTGGRSPLHF.

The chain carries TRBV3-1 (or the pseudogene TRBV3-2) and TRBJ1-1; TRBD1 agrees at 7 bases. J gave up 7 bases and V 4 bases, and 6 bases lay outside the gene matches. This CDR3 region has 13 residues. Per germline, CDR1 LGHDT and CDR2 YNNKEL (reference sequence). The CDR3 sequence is CASSPQGQSEAFF. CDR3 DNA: TGTGCCAGCAGCCCCCAGGGACAGAGTGAAGCTTTCTTT.

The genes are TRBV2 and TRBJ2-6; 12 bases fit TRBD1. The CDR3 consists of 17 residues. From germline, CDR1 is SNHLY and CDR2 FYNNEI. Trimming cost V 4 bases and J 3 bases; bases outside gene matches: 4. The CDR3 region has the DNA TGTGCCAGCAGTGTGGGGACAGGGGGCGGTGGGGCCAACGTCCTGACTTTC. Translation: CASSVGTGGGGANVLTF.

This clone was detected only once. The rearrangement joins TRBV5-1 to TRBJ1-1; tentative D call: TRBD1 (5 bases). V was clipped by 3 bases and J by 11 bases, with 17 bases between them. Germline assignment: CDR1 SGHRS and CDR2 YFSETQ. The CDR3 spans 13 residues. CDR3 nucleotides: TGCGCCAGCAGCTCCCGGCCGGGGGGAACGGCTTTCTTT. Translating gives CASSSRPGGTAFF.

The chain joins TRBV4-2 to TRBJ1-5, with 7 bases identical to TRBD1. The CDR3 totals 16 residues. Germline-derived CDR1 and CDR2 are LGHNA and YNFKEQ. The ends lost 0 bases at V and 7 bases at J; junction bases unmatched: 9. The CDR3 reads CASSQEEGIRGQPQHF. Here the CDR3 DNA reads TGTGCCAGCAGCCAAGAGGAGGGGATCAGGGGGCAGCCCCAGCATTTT.

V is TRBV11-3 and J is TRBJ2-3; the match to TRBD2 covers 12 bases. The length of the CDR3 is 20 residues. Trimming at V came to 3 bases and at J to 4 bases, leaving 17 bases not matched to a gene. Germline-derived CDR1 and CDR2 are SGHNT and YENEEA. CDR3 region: CASSFQGTGLAGPGADTQYF. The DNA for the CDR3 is TGTGCCAGCAGCTTCCAGGGGACGGGACTAGCGGGCCCTGGGGCAGATACGCAGTATTTT.

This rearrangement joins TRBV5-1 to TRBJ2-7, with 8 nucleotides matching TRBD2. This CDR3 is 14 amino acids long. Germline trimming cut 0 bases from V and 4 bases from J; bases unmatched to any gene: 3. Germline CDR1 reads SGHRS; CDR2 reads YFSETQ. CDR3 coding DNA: TGCGCCAGCAGCTTGGGCGGGAGGTCTTACGAGCAGTACTTC. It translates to CASSLGGRSYEQYF. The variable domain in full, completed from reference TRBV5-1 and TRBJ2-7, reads KAGVTQTPRYLIKTRGQQVTLSCSPISGHRSVSWYQQTPGQGLQFLFEYFSETQRNKGNFPGRFSGRQFSNSRSEMNVSTLELGDSALYLCASSLGGRSYEQYFGPGTRLTVT.

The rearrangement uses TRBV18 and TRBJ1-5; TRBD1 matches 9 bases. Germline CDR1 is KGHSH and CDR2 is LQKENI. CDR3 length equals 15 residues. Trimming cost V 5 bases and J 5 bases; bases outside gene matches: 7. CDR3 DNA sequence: TGTGCCAGCTCAACGGGACAGGGAGGGTATCAGCCCCAGCATTTT. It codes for CASSTGQGGYQPQHF. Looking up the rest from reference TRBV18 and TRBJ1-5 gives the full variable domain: NAGVMQNPRHLVRRRGQEARLRCSPMKGHSHVYWYRQLPEEGLKFMVYLQKENIIDESGMPKERFSAEFPKEGPSILRIQQVVRGDSAAYFCASSTGQGGYQPQHFGDGTRLSIL.

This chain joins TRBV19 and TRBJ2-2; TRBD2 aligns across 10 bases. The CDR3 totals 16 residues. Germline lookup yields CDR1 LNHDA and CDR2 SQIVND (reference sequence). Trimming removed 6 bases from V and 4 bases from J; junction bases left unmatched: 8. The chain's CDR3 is CASSPELAGFTGELFF. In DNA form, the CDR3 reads TGTGCCAGTAGCCCCGAACTAGCGGGGTTCACCGGGGAGCTGTTTTTT.

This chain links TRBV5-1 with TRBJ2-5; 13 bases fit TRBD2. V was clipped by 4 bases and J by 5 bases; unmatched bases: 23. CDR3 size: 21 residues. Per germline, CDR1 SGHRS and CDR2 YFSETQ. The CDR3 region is CASSPRQRTSGRNQLKETQYF. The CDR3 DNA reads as TGCGCCAGCAGCCCCCGGCAGAGGACTAGCGGGAGAAATCAGTTGAAGGAGACCCAGTACTTC.

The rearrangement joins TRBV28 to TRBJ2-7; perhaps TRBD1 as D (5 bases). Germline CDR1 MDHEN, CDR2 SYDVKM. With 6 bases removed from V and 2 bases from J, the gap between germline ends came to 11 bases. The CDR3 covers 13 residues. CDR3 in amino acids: CASRIDRPYEQYF. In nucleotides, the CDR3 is TGTGCCAGCAGAATTGACAGACCCTACGAGCAGTACTTC.

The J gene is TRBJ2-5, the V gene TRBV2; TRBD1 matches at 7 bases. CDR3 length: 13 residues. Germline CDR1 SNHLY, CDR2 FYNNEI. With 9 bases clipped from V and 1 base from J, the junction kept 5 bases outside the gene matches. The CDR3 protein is CASTRDSQETQYF. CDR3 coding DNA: TGTGCCAGTACACGGGACAGCCAAGAGACCCAGTACTTC.

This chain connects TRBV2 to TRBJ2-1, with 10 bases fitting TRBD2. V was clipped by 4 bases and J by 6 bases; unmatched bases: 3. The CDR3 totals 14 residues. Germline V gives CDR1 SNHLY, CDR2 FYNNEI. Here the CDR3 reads CASSASGRSNEQFF. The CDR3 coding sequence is TGTGCCAGCAGTGCTAGCGGGAGAAGCAATGAGCAGTTCTTC.

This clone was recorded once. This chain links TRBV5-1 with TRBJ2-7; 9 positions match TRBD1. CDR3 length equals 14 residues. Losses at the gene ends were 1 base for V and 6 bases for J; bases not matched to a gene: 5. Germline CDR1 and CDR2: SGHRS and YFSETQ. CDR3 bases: TGCGCCAGCAGCTTGCAGGGACAGGGCGGCGAGCAGTACTTC. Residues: CASSLQGQGGEQYF.

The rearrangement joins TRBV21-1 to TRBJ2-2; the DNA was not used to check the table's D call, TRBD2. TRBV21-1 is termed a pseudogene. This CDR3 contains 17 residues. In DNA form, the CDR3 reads TGTGCCAGCAGCAAAGTAATCGGGACTAGCCCGCCCGGGGAGCTGTTTTTT. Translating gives CASSKVIGTSPPGELFF.

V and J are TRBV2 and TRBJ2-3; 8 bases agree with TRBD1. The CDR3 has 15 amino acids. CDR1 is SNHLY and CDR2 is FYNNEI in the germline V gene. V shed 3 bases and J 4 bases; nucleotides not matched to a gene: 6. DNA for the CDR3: TGTGCCAGCAGTGATAACAGGGGGTTGTCAGATACGCAGTATTTT. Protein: CASSDNRGLSDTQYF.

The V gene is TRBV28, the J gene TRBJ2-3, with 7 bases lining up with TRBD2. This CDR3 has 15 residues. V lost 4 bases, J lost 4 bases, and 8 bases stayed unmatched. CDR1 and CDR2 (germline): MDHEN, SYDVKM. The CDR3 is CASSSSGTSADTQYF. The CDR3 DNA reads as TGTGCCAGCAGTTCAAGCGGGACGAGCGCAGATACGCAGTATTTT.

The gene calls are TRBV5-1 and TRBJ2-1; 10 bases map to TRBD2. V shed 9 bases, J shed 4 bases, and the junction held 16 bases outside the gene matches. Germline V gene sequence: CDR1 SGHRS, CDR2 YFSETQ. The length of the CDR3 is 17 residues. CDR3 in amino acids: CANQRAGGPLGYNEQFF. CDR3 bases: TGCGCCAACCAGCGAGCGGGAGGGCCATTAGGATACAATGAGCAGTTCTTC.

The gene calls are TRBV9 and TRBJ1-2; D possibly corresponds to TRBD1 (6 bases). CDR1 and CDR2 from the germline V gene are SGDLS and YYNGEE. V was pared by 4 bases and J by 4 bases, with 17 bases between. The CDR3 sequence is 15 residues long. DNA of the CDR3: TGTGCCAGCAGCCGGTCAGGGGCGGGGGCCTATGGCTACACCTTC. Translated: CASSRSGAGAYGYTF.

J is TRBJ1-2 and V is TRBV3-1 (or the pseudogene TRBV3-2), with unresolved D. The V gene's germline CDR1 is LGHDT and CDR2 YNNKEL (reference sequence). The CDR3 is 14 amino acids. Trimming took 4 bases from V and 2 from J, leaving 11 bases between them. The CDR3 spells CASSRRGGNYGYTF. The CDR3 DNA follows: TGTGCCAGCAGCCGTCGCGGAGGGAACTATGGCTACACCTTC.

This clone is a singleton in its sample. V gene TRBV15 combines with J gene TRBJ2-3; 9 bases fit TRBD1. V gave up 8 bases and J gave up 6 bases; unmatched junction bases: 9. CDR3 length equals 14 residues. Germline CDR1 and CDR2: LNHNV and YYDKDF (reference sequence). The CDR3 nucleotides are TGTGCCACCTCTCGGGACAGGGTTTCTGATACGCAGTATTTT. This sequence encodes CATSRDRVSDTQYF.

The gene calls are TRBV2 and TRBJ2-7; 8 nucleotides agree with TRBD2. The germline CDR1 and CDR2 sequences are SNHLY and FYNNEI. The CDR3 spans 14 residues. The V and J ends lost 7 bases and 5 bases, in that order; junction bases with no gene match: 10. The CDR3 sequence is CASTPGGGVDEQYF. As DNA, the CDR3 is TGTGCCAGCACTCCGGGAGGGGGAGTCGACGAGCAGTACTTC.

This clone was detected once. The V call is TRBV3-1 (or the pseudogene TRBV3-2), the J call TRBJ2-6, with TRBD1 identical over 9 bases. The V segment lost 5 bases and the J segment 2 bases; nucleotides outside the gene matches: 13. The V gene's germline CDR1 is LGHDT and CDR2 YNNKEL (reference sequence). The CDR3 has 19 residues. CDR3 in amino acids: CASSSDLDRGFPGANVLTF. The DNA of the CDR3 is TGTGCCAGCAGCTCTGACTTGGACAGGGGATTCCCTGGGGCCAACGTCCTGACTTTC.

The CDR3, as DNA: TGTGCCAGCAGTATGGACAGGGGGCAGGGAGGGATCTACGAGCAGTACTTC. It specifies CASSMDRGQGGIYEQYF. This chain joins TRBV27 and TRBJ2-7, with 11 bases aligning to TRBD1. The length of the CDR3 is 17 residues. CDR1 is MNHEY and CDR2 is SMNVEV in the germline V gene (reference sequence). With V trimmed by 5 bases and J by 3 bases, 12 bases remained unmatched.

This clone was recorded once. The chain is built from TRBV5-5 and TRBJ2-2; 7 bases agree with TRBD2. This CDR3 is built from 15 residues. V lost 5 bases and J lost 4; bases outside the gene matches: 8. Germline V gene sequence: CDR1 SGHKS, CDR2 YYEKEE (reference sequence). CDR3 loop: CASSWAGAGTGELFF. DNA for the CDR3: TGTGCCAGCAGTTGGGCGGGAGCGGGCACCGGGGAGCTGTTTTTT.